This TCR beta chain derives from a study of blood T cell repertoires in COVID-19. The overall study: The origin of the acute and convalescent COVID-19 samples was the United States, Italy and Spain. T cells, B-cell-depleted T cells, or PBMCs provided the cDNA or gDNA that served as material.

Germline V gene lookup returns CDR1 LGHNT and CDR2 FRNRAP. Losses at the gene ends were 5 bases for V and 1 base for J; bases not matched to a gene: 7. The CDR3 contains 15 residues. Per the original data handling: Researchers report that nucleated cell counts were estimated from reference gene primer amplification. Data came from immunoSEQ multiplex PCR; TCRdb stores just in-frame clones and leaves some out. V and J calls and clone size come straight from that table; D and trimming were deduced from the DNA. Altogether about 93,000 clones are present, roughly 89% being singletons, with the ten largest covering 2% to 3%.

The chain has TRBV12-5 and TRBJ2-5, with 7 nucleotides matching TRBD1. This TCR derives from a man in his forties or fifties with acute or convalescent COVID-19. The sample was peripheral blood. The CDR3 nucleotides read TGTGCTAGTGGTCTGAGACAGGGTGGCCAAGAGACCCAGTACTTC. This translates into CASGLRQGGQETQYF. Drawing the rest from reference TRBV12-5 and TRBJ2-5, the complete variable domain is DARVTQTPRHKVTEMGQEVTMRCQPILGHNTVFWYRQTMMQGLELLAYFRNRAPLDDSGMPKDRFSAEMPDATLATLKIQPSEPRDSAVYFCASGLRQGGQETQYFGPGTRLLVL.